This T cell receptor (beta chain) stems from a study of cytomegalovirus exposure and HLA in healthy donors. Overall study results and limits: Analysis was carried out at a later point, and it linked a missense DCLRE1C variant to TCR beta V- and J-gene trimming. TCR beta sequences numbering around 15,000 were associated with HLA alleles at 0.05 false discovery rate in a later analysis. As a later analysis revealed, the rate of TCR association differed by HLA locus, with DRB1 most and HLA-C fewest.

Points on this clone: The antigen is not known.

A multiplex PCR was run with 60 Vbeta primers and 13 Jbeta primers. TCRdb keeps only in-frame clones here, not all; method: immunoSEQ multiplex PCR. In the table there are some 78,000 clones, 80% of which are singletons. This clonotype was sampled from a man in his fifties in good health and CMV-seropositive. The material sequenced was PBMCs.

This CDR3 reads CASTLWQAVIFDNEQFF. As DNA, the CDR3 is TGTGCCAGCACCCTCTGGCAGGCCGTTATTTTTGACAATGAGCAGTTCTTC. This chain uses TRBV27 with TRBJ2-1, with D unclear. The length of the CDR3 is 17 residues. V was cut by 7 bases and J by 5 bases, with 24 bases left in between. Germline lookup yields CDR1 MNHEY and CDR2 SMNVEV (reference sequence).